A single sample gave rise to the 22 T cell receptor beta chains below, sequenced in a study of blood T cell repertoires in COVID-19. Clones were sequenced by immunoSEQ multiplex PCR, and TCRdb holds only the in-frame ones, with some missing. In the table there are around 250,000 clones, around 86% of which are singletons. Sample: PBMCs or T cells enriched from blood (not recorded which). The receptors here all came from a woman between 50 and 59 years old who had recovered from COVID-19.

The CDR3 region is CATSNTAGDTGELFF. For the CDR3, the DNA is TGTGCCACCTCAAATACGGCAGGGGACACCGGGGAGCTGTTTTTT. V is TRBV15 and J is TRBJ2-2; D may be TRBD1 (6 bases). Germline loops: CDR1 LNHNV, CDR2 YYDKDF (reference sequence). Trimming shortened V by 8 bases and J by 3 bases, and 16 bases separated the two germline ends. There are 15 residues in the CDR3.

This CDR3 reads CASSLAAGDSNQPQHF. The CDR3, as DNA: TGTGCCAGCAGCTTAGCCGCGGGGGATAGCAATCAGCCCCAGCATTTT. The V gene is TRBV7-9, the J gene TRBJ1-5; D possibly corresponds to TRBD1 (5 bases). V was trimmed by 0 bases and J by 0 bases, leaving 9 bases between them. In germline, CDR1 is SEHNR, CDR2 FQNEAQ (reference sequence). The CDR3 has 16 residues. The whole variable domain, remainder taken from reference TRBV7-9 and TRBJ1-5, is DTGVSQNPRHKITKRGQNVTFRCDPISEHNRLYWYRQTLGQGPEFLTYFQNEAQLEKSRLLSDRFSAERPKGSFSTLEIQRTEQGDSAMYLCASSLAAGDSNQPQHFGDGTRLSIL.

The gene calls are TRBV11-3 and TRBJ2-7; D uncertain. CDR3 length: 14 residues. From germline, CDR1 is SGHNT and CDR2 YENEEA. V was cut by 5 bases and J by 0 bases, with 11 bases left in between. CDR3 nucleotide sequence: TGTGCCAGCAGCCGAGGCCGGAGCTCCTACGAGCAGTACTTC. Amino acid sequence: CASSRGRSSYEQYF.

V usage is TRBV10-1 and J usage is TRBJ2-7; TRBD1 matches 8 bases. V lost 2 bases, J lost 5 bases, and 8 bases stayed unmatched. The CDR3 sequence is 15 residues long. Germline V gene lookup returns CDR1 WNHNN and CDR2 SYGVQD (reference sequence). CDR3 region: CASSEGGTGTDEQYF. CDR3 DNA: TGCGCCAGCAGTGAGGGGGGGACAGGCACCGACGAGCAGTACTTC.

The rearrangement uses TRBV18 and TRBJ1-3, with 7 bases identical to TRBD1. Germline V gene sequence: CDR1 KGHSH, CDR2 LQKENI. V lost 5 bases, J lost 0 bases, and 4 bases stayed unmatched. The CDR3 totals 15 residues. As DNA, the CDR3 is TGTGCCAGCTCATTCGGGACAGTCTCTGGAAACACCATATATTTT. Translation: CASSFGTVSGNTIYF. The full variable domain, completed using reference TRBV18 and TRBJ1-3, is NAGVMQNPRHLVRRRGQEARLRCSPMKGHSHVYWYRQLPEEGLKFMVYLQKENIIDESGMPKERFSAEFPKEGPSILRIQQVVRGDSAAYFCASSFGTVSGNTIYFGEGSWLTVV.

The genes are TRBV14 and TRBJ2-1; 8 bases fit TRBD1. The CDR3 loop spans 16 amino acids. The V and J ends lost 0 bases and 6 bases, in that order; junction bases with no gene match: 7. In germline, CDR1 is SGHDN, CDR2 FVKESK. The DNA for the CDR3 is TGTGCCAGCAGCCAAGACCCCCGGACAGGGCCCAATGAGCAGTTCTTC. Its translation: CASSQDPRTGPNEQFF.

The chain employs TRBV25-1 and TRBJ2-7; 8 nucleotides match TRBD1. The V gene's germline CDR1 is MGHDK and CDR2 SYGVNS. The CDR3 consists of 15 residues. After removal of 5 bases from V and 4 bases from J, the junction contained 10 bases not matched to a gene. Here the CDR3 reads CASSCSGTGCYEQYF. The CDR3 bases are TGTGCCAGCAGTTGCTCCGGGACAGGTTGTTACGAGCAGTACTTC.

This clone was recorded a few times. The chain couples TRBV5-1 to TRBJ2-5; TRBD2 matches 13 bases. The CDR3 consists of 15 residues. V trimming: 7 bases; J trimming: 5 bases; junction bases outside the gene matches: 8. CDR1 is SGHRS, CDR2 YFSETQ, per germline. The CDR3 protein is CASAKGTSGAETQYF. The CDR3 DNA follows: TGCGCCAGCGCAAAGGGGACTAGCGGGGCGGAGACCCAGTACTTC.

This clone was recorded only once. V usage is TRBV13 and J usage is TRBJ1-1; D gene ambiguous. The CDR3 is made up of 15 amino acids. Looked up from germline, CDR1 is PRHDT and CDR2 is FYEKMQ (reference sequence). V was clipped by 4 bases and J by 1 base, with 13 bases between them. CDR3 residues: CASSSHMERNTEAFF. The DNA for the CDR3 is TGTGCCAGCAGCTCCCACATGGAGAGGAACACTGAAGCTTTCTTT.

The chain joins TRBV7-3 to TRBJ2-5; D perhaps matches TRBD2 (6 bases). Germline CDR1 and CDR2: SGHTA and FQGTGA. Between the trimmed V and J ends, which lost 5 bases and 5 bases, there was a span of 18 bases. The CDR3 consists of 15 residues. The CDR3 loop is CASSEAGRSGETQYF. CDR3 nucleotides: TGTGCCAGCAGCGAGGCGGGGAGGTCAGGGGAGACCCAGTACTTC.

This rearrangement joins TRBV5-1 to TRBJ2-6, with D possibly being TRBD1 (6 bases). V gave up 3 bases and J gave up 16 bases, with 23 bases separating them. Germline V gene lookup returns CDR1 SGHRS and CDR2 YFSETQ. CDR3 length: 15 amino acids. Here the CDR3 reads CASSSRVGHEVGLTF. For the CDR3, the DNA is TGCGCCAGCAGCTCGCGCGTGGGACACGAGGTTGGTCTGACTTTC.

The chain employs TRBV30 and TRBJ1-4, with 7 bases fitting TRBD1. CDR1 and CDR2 (germline): GTSNPN, SVGIG (reference sequence). The CDR3 totals 15 residues. V was pared by 4 bases and J by 5 bases, with 10 bases of the junction left unmatched. CDR3 nucleotide sequence: TGTGCCTGGATGGTTGCGGCAGGGGGGAATGAAAAACTGTTTTTT. This codes for CAWMVAAGGNEKLFF.

This chain connects TRBV27 to TRBJ1-5, with D perhaps TRBD1 (5 bases). The V end lost 8 bases, the J end lost 1 base, and 18 bases lay between the germline ends. Germline values: CDR1 MNHEY, CDR2 SMNVEV (reference sequence). This CDR3 contains 16 residues. CDR3 DNA: TGTGCCAGCCACTCGGGAGGGGCGAAGAGCAATCAGCCCCAGCATTTT. This sequence encodes CASHSGGAKSNQPQHF.

A note on this clone: Other nucleotide sequences in the sample specify the same CDR3. The rearrangement uses TRBV19 and TRBJ2-7; 9 bases are shared with TRBD1. Germline loops: CDR1 LNHDA, CDR2 SQIVND (reference sequence). The CDR3 is made up of 14 amino acids. V dropped 6 bases and J dropped 2; count of bases not matched to a gene: 5. CDR3 loop: CASRPGQGPYEQYF. CDR3 nucleotide sequence: TGTGCCAGTAGACCGGGACAGGGTCCCTACGAGCAGTACTTC.

This clone has only a few counts. V usage is TRBV29-1 and J usage is TRBJ1-2; 8 positions agree with TRBD1. V lost 8 bases, J lost 5 bases, and 10 bases stayed unmatched. CDR1 and CDR2 (germline): SQVTM, ANQGSEA. The length of the CDR3 is 13 residues. CDR3 in amino acids: CSFWTGWGYGYTF. The CDR3 nucleotides are TGCAGCTTCTGGACAGGGTGGGGGTATGGCTACACCTTC.

CDR3 amino acids: CASSLGLAGQPQHF. DNA of the CDR3: TGCGCCAGCAGCTTGGGGCTGGCAGGTCAGCCCCAGCATTTT. V gene TRBV5-1 combines with J gene TRBJ1-5; the D is unclear. Germline V gene lookup returns CDR1 SGHRS and CDR2 YFSETQ. V was clipped by 0 bases and J by 6 bases, with 10 bases between them. The CDR3 is 14 amino acids.

This rearrangement joins TRBV6-5 to TRBJ2-1; TRBD2 aligns across 9 bases. Germline V gives CDR1 MNHEY, CDR2 SVGAGI. J gave up 0 bases and V 4 bases, and 4 bases lay outside the gene matches. The CDR3 totals 16 residues. The CDR3 DNA reads TGTGCCAGCAGTTCGGGGACTAGCAACTCCTACAATGAGCAGTTCTTC. This sequence encodes CASSSGTSNSYNEQFF.

Only one count was recorded for this clone. The chain employs TRBV11-3 and TRBJ1-6; unclear D gene. There are 13 residues in the CDR3. V lost 0 bases, J lost 7 bases, and 4 bases lay in between. Germline values: CDR1 SGHNT, CDR2 YENEEA. Here the CDR3 reads CASSLDQNSPLHF. For the CDR3, the DNA is TGTGCCAGCAGCTTAGATCAGAATTCACCCCTCCACTTT.

The chain carries TRBV6-5 and TRBJ1-2, with no clear D. The CDR3 consists of 13 residues. Germline CDR1 MNHEY, CDR2 SVGAGI. Trimming removed 11 bases at V and 7 bases at J, with 20 bases between. CDR3 coding DNA: TGTGCCGTGAACCGGGATAATACCCCTGGCTACACCTTC. Translating it yields CAVNRDNTPGYTF.

The genes are TRBV19 and TRBJ2-2; D is unclear. V gave up 3 bases and J gave up 0 bases, with 11 bases separating them. The V gene's germline CDR1 is LNHDA and CDR2 SQIVND (reference sequence). CDR3 length: 16 amino acids. The DNA of the CDR3 is TGTGCCAGTAGTATCACGCAGTTCGCGAACACCGGGGAGCTGTTTTTT. Its protein product is CASSITQFANTGELFF.

CDR3 amino acids: CASSSGTGFGELFF. The DNA of the CDR3 is TGTGCCAGCAGCTCGGGTACAGGGTTCGGGGAGCTGTTTTTT. V is TRBV5-4 and J is TRBJ2-2; D perhaps matches TRBD1 (6 bases). Germline CDR1 reads SGHNT; CDR2 reads YYREEE (reference sequence). Trimming took off 3 bases at V and 7 bases at J, with 13 bases between the two ends. The CDR3 spans 14 residues.

This rearrangement joins TRBV10-3 to TRBJ2-4; D possibly corresponds to TRBD2 (5 bases). The V end lost 0 bases, the J end lost 0 bases, and 12 bases lay between the germline ends. The CDR3 runs to 17 residues. Germline CDR1 is ENHRY and CDR2 is SYGVKD. This CDR3 reads CAISESGMPGAKNIQYF. The CDR3 bases are TGTGCCATCAGTGAGTCCGGGATGCCGGGAGCCAAAAACATTCAGTACTTC.